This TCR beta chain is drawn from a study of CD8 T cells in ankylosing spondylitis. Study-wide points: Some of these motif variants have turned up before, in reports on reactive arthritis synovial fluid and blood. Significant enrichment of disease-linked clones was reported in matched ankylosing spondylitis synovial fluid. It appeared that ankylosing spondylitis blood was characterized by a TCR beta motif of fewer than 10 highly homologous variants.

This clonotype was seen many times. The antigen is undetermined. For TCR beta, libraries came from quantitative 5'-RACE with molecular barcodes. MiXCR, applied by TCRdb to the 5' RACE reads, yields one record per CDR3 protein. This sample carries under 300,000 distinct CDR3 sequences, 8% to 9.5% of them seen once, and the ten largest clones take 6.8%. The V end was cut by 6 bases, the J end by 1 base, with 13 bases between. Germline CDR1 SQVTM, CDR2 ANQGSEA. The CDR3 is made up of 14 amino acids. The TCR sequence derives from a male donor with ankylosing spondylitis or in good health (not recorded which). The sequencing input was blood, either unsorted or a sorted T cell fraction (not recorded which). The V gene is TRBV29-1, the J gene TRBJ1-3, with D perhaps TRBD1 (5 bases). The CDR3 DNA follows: TGCAGCGTCGTGGGGTCAGGGTCTGGAAACACCATATATTTT. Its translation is CSVVGSGSGNTIYF.